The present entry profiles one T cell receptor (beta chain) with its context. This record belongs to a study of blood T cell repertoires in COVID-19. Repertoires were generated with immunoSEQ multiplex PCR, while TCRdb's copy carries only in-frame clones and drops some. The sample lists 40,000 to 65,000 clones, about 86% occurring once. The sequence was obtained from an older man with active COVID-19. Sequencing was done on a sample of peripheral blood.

CDR3 in DNA: TGTGCCAGCAGTGAAGAGTGGGGGGGAAGCGATGAGCAGTTCTTC. Its protein product is CASSEEWGGSDEQFF. This rearrangement joins TRBV2 to TRBJ2-1; 7 positions agree with TRBD2. CDR1 and CDR2 (germline): SNHLY, FYNNEI. The CDR3 length is 15 residues. Unmatched junction bases numbered 8, after V lost 1 base and J lost 8 bases.